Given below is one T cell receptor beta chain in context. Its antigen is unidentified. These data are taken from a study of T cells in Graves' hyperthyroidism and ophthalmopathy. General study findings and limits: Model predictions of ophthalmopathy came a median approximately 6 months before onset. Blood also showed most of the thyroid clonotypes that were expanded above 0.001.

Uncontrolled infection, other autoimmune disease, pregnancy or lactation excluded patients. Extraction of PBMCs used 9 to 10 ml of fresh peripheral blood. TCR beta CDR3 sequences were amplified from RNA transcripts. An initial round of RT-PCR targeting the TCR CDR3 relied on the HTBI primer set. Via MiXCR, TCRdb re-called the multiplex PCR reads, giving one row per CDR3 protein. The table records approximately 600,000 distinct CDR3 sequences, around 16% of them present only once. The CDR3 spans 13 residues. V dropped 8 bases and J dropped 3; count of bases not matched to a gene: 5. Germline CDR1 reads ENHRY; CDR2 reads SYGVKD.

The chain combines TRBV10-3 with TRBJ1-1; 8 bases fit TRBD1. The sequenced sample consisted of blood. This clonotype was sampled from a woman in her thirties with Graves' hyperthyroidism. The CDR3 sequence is CAISPTGDTEAFF. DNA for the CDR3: TGTGCCATCTCCCCGACAGGGGACACTGAAGCTTTCTTT.